This passage covers 25 T cell receptor beta chains from one sample sequenced in a study of blood T cell repertoires in COVID-19. Some clones are missing from TCRdb's copy, which holds only in-frame ones; the method was immunoSEQ multiplex PCR. The sample lists some 230,000 clones; around 83% were seen once. The source material was peripheral blood. The receptors were gathered from a woman aged 50 to 65 with acute or convalescent COVID-19.

This clone showed up just once. The chain is built from TRBV2 and TRBJ2-7; 10 nucleotides line up with TRBD1. The V and J ends lost 6 bases and 2 bases, in that order; junction bases with no gene match: 4. This CDR3 is built from 14 residues. The germline gives CDR1 SNHLY, CDR2 FYNNEI. CDR3: CASSLDRGTYEQYF. The CDR3 DNA sequence: TGTGCCAGCAGCCTGGACAGGGGGACCTACGAGCAGTACTTC.

This chain joins TRBV6-5 and TRBJ2-7, with 9 bases that match TRBD2. V was clipped by 4 bases and J by 3 bases; unmatched bases: 4. Germline loops: CDR1 MNHEY, CDR2 SVGAGI. This CDR3 has 14 amino acids. The CDR3 loop reads CASSLIAGVYEQYF. Written as DNA, the CDR3 is TGTGCCAGCAGTTTAATAGCGGGAGTCTACGAGCAGTACTTC.

The chain is built from TRBV2 and TRBJ1-1, with a weak D call TRBD1 (6 bases). CDR1 and CDR2 (germline): SNHLY, FYNNEI. V was cut by 6 bases and J by 4 bases, with 9 bases left in between. This CDR3 has 12 residues. CDR3: CASSQGGTEAFF. For the CDR3, the DNA is TGTGCCAGCAGCCAAGGGGGCACTGAAGCTTTCTTT.

A word on this clone: Additional DNA sequences in this sample encode the identical CDR3. This chain uses TRBV7-8 with TRBJ2-5; 10 bases agree with TRBD2. The CDR3 runs 16 residues. The junction had 4 bases not matched to a gene; V was cut back by 1 base and J by 2 bases. Germline-derived CDR1 and CDR2 are SGHVS and FQNEAQ. The DNA of the CDR3 is TGTGCCAGCAGCTTAGTTCCTAGCGGGGGTCAAGAGACCCAGTACTTC. As protein: CASSLVPSGGQETQYF.

About this clone itself: Other DNA sequences in this specimen translate into the identical CDR3. This chain connects TRBV28 to TRBJ2-2; 7 bases are shared with TRBD1. This CDR3 has 16 residues. Looked up from germline, CDR1 is MDHEN and CDR2 is SYDVKM. The ends lost 2 bases at V and 2 bases at J; junction bases unmatched: 5. The DNA of the CDR3 is TGTGCCAGCAGTTTAATCGGGACAGCAAACACCGGGGAGCTGTTTTTT. Its translation is CASSLIGTANTGELFF.

The gene calls are TRBV6-5 and TRBJ1-6; 9 nucleotides agree with TRBD1. V shed 4 bases and J 10 bases; nucleotides not matched to a gene: 11. The CDR3 contains 16 residues. Germline V gene data show CDR1 as MNHEY and CDR2 as SVGAGI. The CDR3 DNA reads TGTGCCAGCAGTTCTTCCCGGGGGACAGGGAACTCACCCCTCCACTTT. This translates into CASSSSRGTGNSPLHF.

The J gene is TRBJ1-6, the V gene TRBV3-1 (or the pseudogene TRBV3-2), with 10 nucleotides matching TRBD1. Looked up from germline, CDR1 is LGHDT and CDR2 is YNNKEL (reference sequence). V shed 3 bases, J shed 2 bases, and the junction held 4 bases outside the gene matches. This CDR3 contains 17 residues. Here the CDR3 reads CASSHTGQGAYNSPLHF. CDR3 DNA sequence: TGTGCCAGCAGCCACACCGGACAGGGGGCCTATAATTCACCCCTCCACTTT.

The chain is built from TRBV5-1 and TRBJ1-4, with TRBD1 identical over 8 bases. Germline V lookup: CDR1 SGHRS, CDR2 YFSETQ. After removal of 6 bases from V and 8 bases from J, the junction contained 6 bases not matched to a gene. This CDR3 comprises 13 residues. This CDR3 reads CASNQGAGEKLFF. The CDR3 nucleotides are TGCGCCAGCAACCAGGGGGCAGGCGAAAAACTGTTTTTT.

V usage is TRBV10-3 and J usage is TRBJ2-3; TRBD2 agrees at 12 bases. CDR3 length equals 17 residues. Unmatched junction bases numbered 11, after V lost 3 bases and J lost 7 bases. Germline values: CDR1 ENHRY, CDR2 SYGVKD. In DNA form, the CDR3 reads TGTGCCATCAGTGATCCTTCGCTAGCGGGGGGGATGAATACGCAGTATTTT. Translating gives CAISDPSLAGGMNTQYF.

The chain links TRBV7-2 to TRBJ1-3, with no clear D. With 2 bases removed from V and 0 bases from J, the gap between germline ends came to 14 bases. Per germline, CDR1 SGHTA and CDR2 FQGNSA. This CDR3 is built from 17 residues. The CDR3 bases are TGTGCCAGCAGCTTAATGGCCGGGAAGGTCTCTGGAAACACCATATATTTT. Amino acid sequence: CASSLMAGKVSGNTIYF.

The chain joins TRBV6-6 to TRBJ2-2, with TRBD2 identical over 11 bases. Per the germline V gene, CDR1 is MNHNY and CDR2 is SVGAGI (reference sequence). The CDR3 has 14 residues. Trimming cost V 8 bases and J 4 bases; bases outside gene matches: 3. CDR3 DNA: TGTGCCAGCGGGACTAGCGGACTCACCGGGGAGCTGTTTTTT. It encodes CASGTSGLTGELFF.

The CDR3 DNA reads TGTGCCAGCAGCTTGAGGGGGACTAGCGGTGGCAATGAGCAGTTCTTC. This codes for CASSLRGTSGGNEQFF. This chain links TRBV5-5 with TRBJ2-1; 11 bases are a match to TRBD2. This CDR3 region has 16 residues. The ends lost 1 base at V and 6 bases at J; junction bases unmatched: 6. Germline V gene lookup returns CDR1 SGHKS and CDR2 YYEKEE (reference sequence). Full variable domain (missing parts from reference TRBV5-5 and TRBJ2-1): DAGVTQSPTHLIKTRGQQVTLRCSPISGHKSVSWYQQVLGQGPQFIFQYYEKEERGRGNFPDRFSARQFPNYSSELNVNALLLGDSALYLCASSLRGTSGGNEQFFGPGTRLTVL.

This sequence joins TRBV7-2 and TRBJ1-2, with a weak D call TRBD1 (5 bases). Germline loops: CDR1 SGHTA, CDR2 FQGNSA. The CDR3 is 12 residues long. Trimming stripped 6 bases from V and 5 bases from J, with 10 bases between. CDR3 DNA sequence: TGTGCCAGCAGTTATGACAGTTATGGCTACACCTTC. Protein sequence: CASSYDSYGYTF. The variable domain in full, with the rest retrieved from reference TRBV7-2 and TRBJ1-2, is GAGVSQSPSNKVTEKGKDVELRCDPISGHTALYWYRQSLGQGLEFLIYFQGNSAPDKSGLPSDRFSAERTGGSVSTLTIQRTQQEDSAVYLCASSYDSYGYTFGSGTRLTVV.

This clone was counted between two and nine times. V and J are TRBV30 and TRBJ1-1; the D is unclear. V lost 0 bases and J lost 1, with 6 bases in between. This CDR3 contains 13 residues. Germline V gene sequence: CDR1 GTSNPN, CDR2 SVGIG (reference sequence). CDR3 sequence (DNA): TGTGCCTGGAGTGTGTATCCGAACACTGAAGCTTTCTTT. Translation: CAWSVYPNTEAFF.

Comments on this clone: The sample contains more than one DNA sequence encoding this CDR3. The V gene is TRBV27, the J gene TRBJ2-7, with D possibly matching TRBD2 (5 bases). CDR1 and CDR2 from the germline V gene are MNHEY and SMNVEV (reference sequence). The ends were cut back, 5 bases at V and 3 bases at J, with 5 bases in the middle. This CDR3 spans 11 amino acids. In nucleotides, the CDR3 is TGTGCCAGCAGTGGGAGCTACGAGCAGTACTTC. This sequence encodes CASSGSYEQYF.

The V call is TRBV3-1 (or the pseudogene TRBV3-2), the J call TRBJ2-5; tentative D call: TRBD2 (7 bases). V was trimmed by 2 bases and J by 12 bases, leaving 28 bases between them. Looked up from germline, CDR1 is LGHDT and CDR2 is YNNKEL (reference sequence). The length of the CDR3 is 17 residues. CDR3 protein: CASSQIGLRRGARDKYF. CDR3 coding DNA: TGTGCCAGCAGCCAAATCGGTCTTCGTCGGGGGGCCCGCGACAAGTACTTC.

The V gene is TRBV27, the J gene TRBJ2-2, with 12 bases lining up with TRBD2. Germline trimming cut 5 bases from V and 2 bases from J; bases unmatched to any gene: 9. Germline CDR1 MNHEY, CDR2 SMNVEV (reference sequence). The CDR3 contains 18 residues. CDR3 bases: TGTGCCAGCAGTCGACGGACTAGCGGGATTCGAAACACCGGGGAGCTGTTTTTT. This codes for CASSRRTSGIRNTGELFF.

With regard to this clone: No DNA is shown, since the ends of the CDR3 on it are uncertain; the CDR3 is the one TCRdb lists. This chain uses TRBV21-1 with TRBJ1-5. TRBV21-1 is termed a pseudogene. The CDR3 spans 16 residues, counting both ends. CDR3: CASSKMVGGGNQPQHF.

This chain joins TRBV11-2 and TRBJ2-3; D is uncertain. CDR3 size: 14 residues. Germline CDR1 is SGHAT and CDR2 is FQNNGV. The V and J ends lost 1 base and 9 bases respectively, with 14 bases between them. This chain's CDR3 is CASSLVLGSETQYF. The CDR3 DNA follows: TGTGCCAGCAGCTTAGTCCTAGGCAGTGAAACGCAGTATTTT.

This rearrangement joins TRBV7-2 to TRBJ1-2, with D unresolved. The CDR3 sequence is 11 residues long. Between the trimmed V and J ends, which lost 5 bases and 8 bases, there was a span of 9 bases. In germline, CDR1 is SGHTA, CDR2 FQGNSA. CDR3 loop: CASSPRRGYTF. The CDR3 nucleotides read TGTGCCAGCAGCCCGAGGCGAGGCTACACCTTC.

This clone was recorded once. This rearrangement joins TRBV7-9 to TRBJ1-2; TRBD1 matches at 8 bases. After removal of 5 bases from V and 6 bases from J, the junction contained 5 bases not matched to a gene. Looked up from germline, CDR1 is SEHNR and CDR2 is FQNEAQ (reference sequence). The length of the CDR3 is 13 residues. CDR3 in DNA: TGTGCCAGCAGCCGGGACAGGATGGATGGCTACACCTTC. Translated: CASSRDRMDGYTF.

The rearrangement uses TRBV27 and TRBJ2-1; 13 positions agree with TRBD2. The CDR3 runs 15 residues. Germline trimming cut 5 bases from V and 7 bases from J; bases unmatched to any gene: 5. In germline, CDR1 is MNHEY, CDR2 SMNVEV (reference sequence). CDR3 coding DNA: TGTGCCAGCAGTCCTACTAGCGGGAGGGGTAATGAGCAGTTCTTC. The encoded protein is CASSPTSGRGNEQFF.

The chain combines TRBV20-1 with TRBJ2-3, with no clear D. V was shortened by 3 bases and J by 6 bases, with 7 bases between the two germline ends. The germline V gene encodes CDR1 DFQATT and CDR2 SNEGSKA (reference sequence). The CDR3 is 11 amino acids. CDR3 in DNA: TGCAGTGCTAGCCTCGGGGATACGCAGTATTTT. Translated, it gives CSASLGDTQYF.

The CDR3 DNA reads as TGTGCCAGCAGTGAAGATGGGACAGGCCGGACCCAGTACTTC. Protein: CASSEDGTGRTQYF. The V and J genes are TRBV6-1 and TRBJ2-5; 8 bases line up with TRBD1. CDR1 MNHNS and CDR2 SASEGT come from the germline V gene. The ends lost 1 base at V and 7 bases at J; junction bases unmatched: 5. The CDR3 consists of 14 residues.

This clone has just one count. The CDR3 is CASSTGVADTQYF. The CDR3 DNA follows: TGTGCCAGCAGCACAGGGGTCGCAGATACGCAGTATTTT. V usage is TRBV2 and J usage is TRBJ2-3, with TRBD1 matching 7 bases. CDR1 and CDR2 from the germline V gene are SNHLY and FYNNEI. CDR3 length: 13 residues. V was clipped by 6 bases and J by 4 bases; unmatched bases: 4.